This T cell receptor (beta chain) was recorded in a study of metastatic and nonmetastatic thyroid tumors. Findings of the study overall: Relative to benign nodules, malignant thyroid tumors were reportedly characterized by significantly elevated TCR beta diversity in blood and tumor.

The germline CDR1 and CDR2 sequences are SGHTA and FQGNSA. There are 13 residues in the CDR3. The V end lost 1 base, the J end lost 1 base, and 4 bases lay between the germline ends. Notes on this clone: As yet, its antigen is unknown.

TCRdb reanalyzed the PCR reads with MiXCR. The table has fewer than 20,000 clones, around 30% seen once. Among the patients, none had received any treatment before thyroid surgery. This chain links TRBV7-2 with TRBJ2-5; D is unclear. The sequence came from a male donor with papillary thyroid cancer or a benign thyroid nodule (not recorded which). Some clones in this sample may be carry-over from other donors' samples. The sample comprised tumor tissue. CDR3: CASSLGAQETQYF. The CDR3 DNA is TGTGCCAGCAGCTTAGGCGCCCAAGAGACCCAGTACTTC.